These 14 T cell receptor beta chains came from one sample sequenced in a study of cytomegalovirus exposure and HLA in healthy donors. 13 Jbeta primers and 60 Vbeta primers were used for the PCR. Sequencing used immunoSEQ multiplex PCR; TCRdb keeps in-frame clones, though not all of them. Here the sample spans some 140,000 clones, roughly three quarters being singletons. Source material: PBMCs. Receptors originate from a woman aged 40 to 55 in good health and CMV-seronegative.

J is TRBJ1-2 and V is TRBV6-5, with 8 bases fitting TRBD1. CDR1 MNHEY and CDR2 SVGAGI come from the germline V gene. The CDR3 has 15 amino acids. V lost 6 bases and J lost 4; bases outside the gene matches: 10. The CDR3 here is CASSTPGTGAYGYTF. The DNA of the CDR3 is TGTGCCAGCAGCACCCCCGGGACAGGCGCCTATGGCTACACCTTC.

The V call is TRBV29-1, the J call TRBJ2-1; 7 bases are a match to TRBD2. V trimming: 7 bases; J trimming: 0 bases; junction bases outside the gene matches: 12. The CDR3 has 16 residues. CDR1 and CDR2 from the germline V gene are SQVTM and ANQGSEA. CDR3 sequence (DNA): TGCAGCGCCGGGACTACCGAGGCCGGCTCCTACAATGAGCAGTTCTTC. Its protein is CSAGTTEAGSYNEQFF.

This clone came up a few times. The rearrangement joins TRBV2 to TRBJ1-2; the match to TRBD1 covers 7 bases. The CDR3 is made up of 13 amino acids. Trimming at V came to 2 bases and at J to 8 bases, leaving 5 bases not matched to a gene. From germline, CDR1 is SNHLY and CDR2 FYNNEI. CDR3: CASSEQGGEGYTF. The CDR3 DNA sequence: TGTGCCAGCAGTGAACAGGGGGGTGAAGGCTACACCTTC.

In its sample, this clone was seen a few times. The chain has TRBV6-6 and TRBJ2-7, with D perhaps TRBD1 (5 bases). This CDR3 is built from 13 residues. The V gene lost 2 bases and the J gene lost 3 bases, with 8 bases spanning the gap. Per germline, CDR1 MNHNY and CDR2 SVGAGI (reference sequence). The CDR3 coding sequence is TGTGCCAGCAGTTACGGACACTTCTACGAGCAGTACTTC. Translation: CASSYGHFYEQYF.

The gene calls are TRBV7-2 and TRBJ1-2; D remains ambiguous. Trimming left V 5 bases short and J 6 bases short, with 13 bases between. Germline loops: CDR1 SGHTA, CDR2 FQGNSA. CDR3 length equals 13 residues. CDR3 sequence: CASSPGISHGYTF. CDR3 coding DNA: TGTGCCAGCAGCCCAGGCATCTCGCATGGCTACACCTTC. The entire variable domain, with the rest obtained from reference TRBV7-2 and TRBJ1-2, is as follows: GAGVSQSPSNKVTEKGKDVELRCDPISGHTALYWYRQSLGQGLEFLIYFQGNSAPDKSGLPSDRFSAERTGGSVSTLTIQRTQQEDSAVYLCASSPGISHGYTFGSGTRLTVV.

The chain joins TRBV7-2 to TRBJ2-5, with D possibly matching TRBD1 (5 bases). V lost 10 bases to trimming and J lost 9 bases, with 15 bases between them. The CDR3 extends over 11 amino acids. From germline, CDR1 is SGHTA and CDR2 FQGNSA. DNA of the CDR3: TGTGCCATATCCCAAGGGGTAGCCCAGTACTTC. Its protein product is CAISQGVAQYF.

This chain uses TRBV5-1 with TRBJ2-3; 10 bases fit TRBD2. Losses at the gene ends were 2 bases for V and 2 bases for J; bases not matched to a gene: 2. Germline lookup yields CDR1 SGHRS and CDR2 YFSETQ. The CDR3 has 15 residues. The DNA of the CDR3 is TGCGCCAGCAGCTTAGGACTAGCGGTCACAGATACGCAGTATTTT. Translating it yields CASSLGLAVTDTQYF.

This rearrangement joins TRBV6-1 to TRBJ2-7; D perhaps matches TRBD1 (7 bases). This CDR3 region has 15 residues. The germline gives CDR1 MNHNS, CDR2 SASEGT. V was clipped by 6 bases and J by 0 bases, with 15 bases between them. The DNA for the CDR3 is TGTGCCAGCAGCGGCGGGACAGCCAGCTCCTACGAGCAGTACTTC. Its translation is CASSGGTASSYEQYF.

CDR3 loop: CASSARQGSTVTEAFF. CDR3 DNA sequence: TGTGCCAGCAGCGCCCGACAGGGGAGTACGGTAACTGAAGCTTTCTTT. The gene calls are TRBV9 and TRBJ1-1; 8 bases map to TRBD1. This CDR3 comprises 16 residues. Germline CDR1 SGDLS, CDR2 YYNGEE. V was clipped by 3 bases and J by 5 bases; unmatched bases: 12.

The rearrangement links TRBV28 to TRBJ1-5; D may be TRBD1 (6 bases). Germline CDR1 MDHEN, CDR2 SYDVKM. This CDR3 comprises 15 residues. Deletions cut 7 bases from V and 2 bases from J, with 15 bases between. This CDR3 is CASMGAGVGNQPQHF. CDR3 DNA sequence: TGTGCCAGCATGGGGGCGGGGGTCGGCAATCAGCCCCAGCATTTT.

The rearrangement uses TRBV7-9 and TRBJ1-2; 10 positions match TRBD1. J gave up 7 bases and V 1 base, and 9 bases lay outside the gene matches. Germline CDR1 is SEHNR and CDR2 is FQNEAQ (reference sequence). CDR3 length equals 16 residues. The CDR3 spells CASSLELRDRGSGYTF. CDR3 nucleotide sequence: TGTGCCAGCAGCTTAGAGCTCCGGGACAGGGGAAGTGGCTACACCTTC.

V and J are TRBV6-5 and TRBJ2-5; the D gene is possibly TRBD2 (6 bases). Trimming stripped 0 bases from V and 0 bases from J, with 11 bases between. Germline lookup yields CDR1 MNHEY and CDR2 SVGAGI. This CDR3 comprises 16 residues. Written as DNA, the CDR3 is TGTGCCAGCAGTTACTCGAATGGGGGGAACCAAGAGACCCAGTACTTC. It specifies CASSYSNGGNQETQYF.

The rearrangement links TRBV11-2 to TRBJ2-7; 9 nucleotides match TRBD1. CDR1 is SGHAT and CDR2 is FQNNGV in the germline V gene. The J segment lost 3 bases and the V segment lost 3 bases, leaving 3 bases of the junction unmatched. The CDR3 contains 14 residues. CDR3 residues: CASSFSTGGYEQYF. For the CDR3, the DNA is TGTGCCAGCAGCTTTTCGACAGGGGGCTACGAGCAGTACTTC.

The J gene is TRBJ1-4, the V gene TRBV7-2, with D hard to call. The V gene's germline CDR1 is SGHTA and CDR2 FQGNSA. V shed 5 bases and J shed 4 bases, with 2 bases lying between them. The CDR3 is made up of 11 amino acids. CDR3 DNA: TGTGCCAGCAGCCTTAATGAAAAACTGTTTTTT. Protein sequence: CASSLNEKLFF.